The clone carrying this TCR beta chain has more than one count but fewer than ten. This sample was included in a study of blood T cell repertoires in COVID-19. Germline-derived CDR1 and CDR2 are MGHDK and SYGVNS. The CDR3 runs 12 residues. The V end lost 8 bases, the J end lost 4 bases, and 12 bases lay between the germline ends. The table came from immunoSEQ multiplex PCR; TCRdb's copy has only in-frame clones and leaves some out. The repertoire holds about 280,000 clones, with approximately 80% as singletons. The chain is built from TRBV25-1 and TRBJ2-7, with a tentative D call TRBD2 (5 bases). The sequence derives from a man in his forties or fifties who had been exposed to COVID-19. Sample: PBMCs or T cells enriched from blood (not recorded which). This CDR3 reads CASEKRRYEQYF. In DNA, the CDR3 is TGTGCCAGCGAAAAGCGGAGGTACGAGCAGTACTTC.